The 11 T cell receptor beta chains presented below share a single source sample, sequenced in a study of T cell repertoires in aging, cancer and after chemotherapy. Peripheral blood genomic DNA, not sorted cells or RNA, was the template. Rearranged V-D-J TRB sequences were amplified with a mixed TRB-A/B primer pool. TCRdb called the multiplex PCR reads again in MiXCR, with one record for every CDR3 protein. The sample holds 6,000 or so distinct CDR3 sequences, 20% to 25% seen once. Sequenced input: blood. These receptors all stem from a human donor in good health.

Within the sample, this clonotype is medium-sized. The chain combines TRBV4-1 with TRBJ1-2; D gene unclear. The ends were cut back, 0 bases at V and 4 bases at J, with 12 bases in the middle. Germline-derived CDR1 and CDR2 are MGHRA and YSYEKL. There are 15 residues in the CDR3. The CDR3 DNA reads TGCGCCAGCAGCCAAGATCTTGGGGATACCTATGGCTACACCTTC. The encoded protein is CASSQDLGDTYGYTF.

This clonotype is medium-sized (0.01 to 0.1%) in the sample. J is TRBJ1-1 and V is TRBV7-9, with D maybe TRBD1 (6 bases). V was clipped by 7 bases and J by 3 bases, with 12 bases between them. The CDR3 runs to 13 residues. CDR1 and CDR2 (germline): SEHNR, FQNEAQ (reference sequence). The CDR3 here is CASNREADTEAFF. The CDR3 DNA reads TGTGCCAGCAACAGGGAAGCGGACACTGAAGCTTTCTTT. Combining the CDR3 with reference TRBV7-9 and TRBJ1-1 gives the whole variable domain DTGVSQNPRHKITKRGQNVTFRCDPISEHNRLYWYRQTLGQGPEFLTYFQNEAQLEKSRLLSDRFSAERPKGSFSTLEIQRTEQGDSAMYLCASNREADTEAFFGQGTRLTVV.

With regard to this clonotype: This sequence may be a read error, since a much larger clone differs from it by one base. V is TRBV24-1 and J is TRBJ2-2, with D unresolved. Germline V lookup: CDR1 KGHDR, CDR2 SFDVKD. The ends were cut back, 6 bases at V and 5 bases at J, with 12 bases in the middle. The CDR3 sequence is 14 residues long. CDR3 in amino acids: CATSHRTETGELFF. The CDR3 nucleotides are TGTGCCACCAGTCACCGGACGGAAACCGGGGAGCTGTTTTTT.

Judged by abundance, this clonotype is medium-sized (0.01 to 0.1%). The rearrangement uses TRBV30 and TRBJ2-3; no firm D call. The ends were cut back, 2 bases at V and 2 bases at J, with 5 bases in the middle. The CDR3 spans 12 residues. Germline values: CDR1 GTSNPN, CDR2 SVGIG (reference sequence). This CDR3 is CAWSTSTDTQYF. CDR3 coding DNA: TGTGCCTGGAGTACTTCCACAGATACGCAGTATTTT.

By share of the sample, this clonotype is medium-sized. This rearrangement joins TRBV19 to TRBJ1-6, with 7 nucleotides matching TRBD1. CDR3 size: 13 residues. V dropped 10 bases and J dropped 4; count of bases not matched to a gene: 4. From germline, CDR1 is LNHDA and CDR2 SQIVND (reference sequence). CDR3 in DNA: TGTGCCACGGCGGGACAGTATAATTCACCCCTCCACTTT. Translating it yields CATAGQYNSPLHF.

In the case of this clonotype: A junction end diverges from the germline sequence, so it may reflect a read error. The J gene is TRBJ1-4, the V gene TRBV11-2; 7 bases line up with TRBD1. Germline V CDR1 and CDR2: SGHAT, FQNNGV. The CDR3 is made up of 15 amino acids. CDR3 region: CASSFTGTDNERLFF. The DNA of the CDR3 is TGTGCCAGCAGCTTCACGGGGACAGATAATGAAAGACTGTTTTTT.

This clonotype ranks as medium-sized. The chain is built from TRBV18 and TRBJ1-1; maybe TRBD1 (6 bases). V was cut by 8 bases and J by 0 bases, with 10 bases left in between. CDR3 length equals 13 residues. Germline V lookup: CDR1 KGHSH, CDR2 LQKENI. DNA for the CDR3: TGTGCCAGCGCACAGGGTATGAACACTGAAGCTTTCTTT. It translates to CASAQGMNTEAFF. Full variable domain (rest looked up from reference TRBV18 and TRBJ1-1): NAGVMQNPRHLVRRRGQEARLRCSPMKGHSHVYWYRQLPEEGLKFMVYLQKENIIDESGMPKERFSAEFPKEGPSILRIQQVVRGDSAAYFCASAQGMNTEAFFGQGTRLTVV.

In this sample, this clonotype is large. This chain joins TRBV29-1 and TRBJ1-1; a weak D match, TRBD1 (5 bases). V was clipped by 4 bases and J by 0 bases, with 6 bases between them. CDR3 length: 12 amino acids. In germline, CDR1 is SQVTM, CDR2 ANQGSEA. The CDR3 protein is CSVVTVNTEAFF. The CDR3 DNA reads TGCAGCGTTGTGACAGTGAACACTGAAGCTTTCTTT.

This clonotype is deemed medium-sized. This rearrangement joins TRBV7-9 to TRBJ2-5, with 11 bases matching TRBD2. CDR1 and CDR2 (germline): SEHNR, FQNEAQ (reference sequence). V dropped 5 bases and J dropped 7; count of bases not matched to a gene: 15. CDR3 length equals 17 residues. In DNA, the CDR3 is TGTGCCAGCAGCCCTACCGGGACTAGCGGTATCGGGGGGACCCAGTACTTC. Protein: CASSPTGTSGIGGTQYF. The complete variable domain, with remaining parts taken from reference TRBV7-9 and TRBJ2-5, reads DTGVSQNPRHKITKRGQNVTFRCDPISEHNRLYWYRQTLGQGPEFLTYFQNEAQLEKSRLLSDRFSAERPKGSFSTLEIQRTEQGDSAMYLCASSPTGTSGIGGTQYFGPGTRLLVL.

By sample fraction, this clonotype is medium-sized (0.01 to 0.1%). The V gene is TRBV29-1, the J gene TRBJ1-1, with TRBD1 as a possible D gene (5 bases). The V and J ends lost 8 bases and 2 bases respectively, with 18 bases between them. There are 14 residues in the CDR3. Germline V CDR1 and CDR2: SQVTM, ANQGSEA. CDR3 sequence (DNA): TGCAGCTTCTCCCCCGGCGGGGGTAACACTGAAGCTTTCTTT. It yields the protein CSFSPGGGNTEAFF.

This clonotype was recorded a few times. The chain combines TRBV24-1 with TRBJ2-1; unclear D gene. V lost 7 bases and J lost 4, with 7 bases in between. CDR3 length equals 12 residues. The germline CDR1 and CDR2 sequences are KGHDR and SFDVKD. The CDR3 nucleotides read TGTGCCACCAGCGACCGTTACAATGAGCAGTTCTTC. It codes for CATSDRYNEQFF.